The sequence of this T cell receptor (beta chain) was determined in a study of sequential checkpoint blockade in melanoma. About the study: Patients were randomized 1:1 to nivolumab-then-ipilimumab or ipilimumab-then-nivolumab first-line. Maintenance nivolumab came after either treatment sequence.

Between the trimmed V and J ends, which lost 5 bases and 2 bases, there was a span of 18 bases. CDR1 is SGHTA and CDR2 is FQGTGA in the germline V gene. The CDR3 runs to 16 residues. Data came from immunoSEQ multiplex PCR; TCRdb stores just in-frame clones and leaves some out. The repertoire holds roughly 12,000 clones, with roughly 81% as singletons. Noted treatment: randomized to nivolumab then ipilimumab (arm A) or the reverse (arm B). In this sample, this clone turned up a few times. The chain has TRBV7-3 and TRBJ2-5; D is perhaps TRBD1 (6 bases). The sequence came from a human donor with melanoma. Sequenced material: CD8+ T cells sorted from blood (inferred from file names), taken from a patient given nivolumab and ipilimumab in sequence. CDR3 in DNA: TGTGCCAGCAGCCCCATGGGCCCAGGGGCGCAAGAGACCCAGTACTTC. Amino acid sequence: CASSPMGPGAQETQYF.